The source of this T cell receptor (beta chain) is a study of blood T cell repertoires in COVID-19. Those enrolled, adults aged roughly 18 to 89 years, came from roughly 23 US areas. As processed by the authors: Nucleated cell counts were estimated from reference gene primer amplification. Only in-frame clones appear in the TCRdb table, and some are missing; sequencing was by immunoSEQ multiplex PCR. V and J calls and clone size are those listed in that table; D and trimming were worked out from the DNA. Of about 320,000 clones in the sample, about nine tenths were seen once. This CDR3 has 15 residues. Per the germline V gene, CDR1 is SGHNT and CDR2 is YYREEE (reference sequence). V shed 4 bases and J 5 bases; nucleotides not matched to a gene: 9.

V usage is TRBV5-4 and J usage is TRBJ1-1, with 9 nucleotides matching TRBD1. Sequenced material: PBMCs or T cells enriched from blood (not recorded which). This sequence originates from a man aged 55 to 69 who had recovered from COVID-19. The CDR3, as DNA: TGTGCCAGCAGCCCAGAACAGGGGGCTATAACTGAAGCTTTCTTT. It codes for CASSPEQGAITEAFF.